These T cell receptor beta chains were read from a single sample in a study of blood T cell repertoires in COVID-19. Produced via immunoSEQ multiplex PCR; TCRdb's table is partial and in-frame only. In the table there are 300,000 to 400,000 clones, 89% of which are singletons. Sequenced material: peripheral blood. Every receptor here comes from a woman between 25 and 40 years old with COVID-19, enrolled during active disease. Each CDR3 is given without its conserved first and last residue. D genes are given only for firm matches.

>TRBD2|TRBV30|13
AWSGVSGSFETQY
>TRBD2|TRBV11-2|13
ASNPGTSGGETQY
>TRBD2|TRBV9|14
ASSEGTGASGGGQF
>TRBD1|TRBV4-2|14
ASSQDSGTGGTEAF
>TRBD1|TRBV3-1/TRBV3-2|21
ASSQVRDSDGQDKRSINYGYT
>.|TRBV6-5|13
ASSYSGPGANVLT
>.|TRBV6-5|12
ASRQSGEHTEAF
>.|TRBV28|12
ASSKTGLSYGYT
>TRBD1|TRBV28|11
ASSSSLTGELF
>.|TRBV2|11
ASRWNSYQPQH
>.|TRBV7-6|15
ASSFRVFDYRTGELF
>.|TRBV9|10
ASSGQGREQY
>.|TRBV6-1|12
ASSEQRGTDTQY